This TCR beta chain was sequenced during a study of T cell responses to AZD1222 COVID-19 vaccine. Study-level findings and limits: Recipients of two AZD1222 doses showed rising Spike-specific TCR breadth and depth.

The table came from immunoSEQ multiplex PCR; TCRdb's copy has only in-frame clones and leaves some out. Of 150,000 to 200,000 clones in the sample, approximately 95% are singletons; the top ten hold roughly 1%. With respect to this clone: The antigen remains unidentified.

The CDR3 has 17 residues. The V end lost 4 bases, the J end lost 8 bases, and 23 bases lay between the germline ends. Germline loops: CDR1 LGHDT, CDR2 YNNKEL (reference sequence). Here the sequenced sample was peripheral blood, taken 28 days after the second AZD1222 dose. The chain uses TRBV3-1 (or the pseudogene TRBV3-2) and TRBJ1-4, with D possibly being TRBD1 (6 bases). The clonotype was recovered from an adult who received the AZD1222 COVID-19 vaccine. The CDR3 loop is CASSPKIIDRIREKLFF. The CDR3 DNA reads TGTGCCAGCAGCCCAAAAATTATCGACAGGATCCGCGAAAAACTGTTTTTT.